This paragraph reports one TCR beta chain. What it recognizes is unknown. TCRdb's table, derived via immunoSEQ multiplex PCR, lists solely in-frame clones and lacks some. This sample carries approximately 86,000 clones, roughly 91% of them seen once, and the ten largest clones take approximately 0.096%. The sample originates from a study of graft-versus-host responses after intestinal transplantation. For the study at large: Transplantation in recipients was multivisceral, liver-intestinal, or isolated intestinal. Recipients were all induced with anti-thymocyte globulin, then given tacrolimus and steroids for around 3 years. Study observations and caveats: GvH clone levels peaked in circulation, and this peak was associated with early post-transplant HvG declines. Recipient marrow contained GvH clones, some of which appeared first in ileum or blood.

Deletions cut 2 bases from V and 0 bases from J, with 11 bases between. This CDR3 comprises 16 residues. Per germline, CDR1 MNHNY and CDR2 SVGAGI (reference sequence). The sample consisted of unstimulated CD4+ T cells sorted from spleen or lymph node cells, taken before intestinal transplant. The rearrangement joins TRBV6-6 to TRBJ1-3; D not resolved. This TCR was recovered from a human donor who received an intestinal transplant. The CDR3 DNA reads TGTGCCAGCAGTTACGCCCCATTGAGCTCTGGAAACACCATATATTTT. It codes for CASSYAPLSSGNTIYF.